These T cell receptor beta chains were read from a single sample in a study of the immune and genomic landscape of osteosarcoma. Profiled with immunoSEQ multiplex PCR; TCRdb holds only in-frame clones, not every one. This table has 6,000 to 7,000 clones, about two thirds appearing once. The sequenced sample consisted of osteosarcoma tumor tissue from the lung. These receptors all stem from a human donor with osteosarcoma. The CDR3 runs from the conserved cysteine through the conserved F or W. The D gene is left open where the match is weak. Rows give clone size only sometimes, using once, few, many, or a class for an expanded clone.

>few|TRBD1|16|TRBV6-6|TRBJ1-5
CASSYSTGGGNQPQHF
TGTGCCAGCAGTTACTCGACAGGGGGAGGGAATCAGCCCCAGCATTTT
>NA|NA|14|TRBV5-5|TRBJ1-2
CASSPFGMGDGYTF
TGCGCCAGCAGCCCGTTCGGGATGGGCGATGGCTACACCTTC
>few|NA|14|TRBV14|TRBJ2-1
CASSQDLTSNEQFF
TGTGCCAGCAGCCAAGATCTGACCTCCAATGAGCAGTTCTTC
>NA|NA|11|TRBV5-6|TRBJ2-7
CASSVDDEQYF
TGTGCCAGCAGCGTTGACGACGAGCAGTACTTC
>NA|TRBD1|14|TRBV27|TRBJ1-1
CASRPGGSSRSAFF
TGTGCCAGCCGACCAGGGGGGTCATCCCGATCGGCTTTCTTT
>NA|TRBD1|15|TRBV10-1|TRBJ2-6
CASSPGGSGANVLTF
TGCGCCAGCAGTCCAGGGGGCTCTGGGGCCAACGTCCTGACTTTC
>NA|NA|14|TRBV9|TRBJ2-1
CASSSTDTYNEQFF
TGTGCCAGCAGCTCCACGGACACCTACAATGAGCAGTTCTTC
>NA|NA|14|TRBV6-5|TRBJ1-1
CASRRPTVNTEAFF
TGTGCCAGCAGGCGCCCCACGGTGAACACTGAAGCTTTCTTT
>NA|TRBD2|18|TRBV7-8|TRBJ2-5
CASSQIYGLAERQETQYF
TGTGCCAGCAGCCAAATCTACGGACTAGCGGAGCGGCAAGAGACCCAGTACTTC
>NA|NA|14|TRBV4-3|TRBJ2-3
CASSQGARTDTQYF
TGCGCCAGCAGCCAAGGGGCCAGAACAGATACGCAGTATTTT
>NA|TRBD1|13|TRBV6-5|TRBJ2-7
CASSWDSTYEQYF
TGTGCCAGCAGTTGGGACAGTACCTACGAGCAGTACTTC
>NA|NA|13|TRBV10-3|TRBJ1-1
CAITPGARTEAFF
TGTGCCATCACCCCGGGGGCGAGAACTGAAGCTTTCTTT
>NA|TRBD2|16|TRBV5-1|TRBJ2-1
CASSAISGSVGNEQFF
TGCGCCAGCAGCGCGATTAGCGGGAGCGTGGGAAATGAGCAGTTCTTC
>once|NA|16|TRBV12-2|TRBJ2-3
CASRLRPGGLTDTQYF
TGTGCAAGTCGCCTCCGGCCTGGGGGACTCACAGATACGCAGTATTTT
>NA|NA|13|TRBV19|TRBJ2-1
CASSPSSVDEQFF
TGTGCCAGTAGTCCCTCTAGCGTGGATGAGCAGTTCTTC
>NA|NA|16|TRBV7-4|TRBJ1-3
CASSPTYVSSGNTIYF
TGTGCCAGCAGCCCAACTTACGTTTCCTCTGGAAACACCATATATTTT
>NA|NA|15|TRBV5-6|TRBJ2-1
CASSDLSGAYNEQFF
TGTGCCAGCAGCGATCTTAGCGGAGCATACAATGAGCAGTTCTTC
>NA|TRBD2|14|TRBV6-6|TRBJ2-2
CASRRQRGTGELFF
TGTGCCAGCAGGAGACAGCGGGGTACCGGGGAGCTGTTTTTT